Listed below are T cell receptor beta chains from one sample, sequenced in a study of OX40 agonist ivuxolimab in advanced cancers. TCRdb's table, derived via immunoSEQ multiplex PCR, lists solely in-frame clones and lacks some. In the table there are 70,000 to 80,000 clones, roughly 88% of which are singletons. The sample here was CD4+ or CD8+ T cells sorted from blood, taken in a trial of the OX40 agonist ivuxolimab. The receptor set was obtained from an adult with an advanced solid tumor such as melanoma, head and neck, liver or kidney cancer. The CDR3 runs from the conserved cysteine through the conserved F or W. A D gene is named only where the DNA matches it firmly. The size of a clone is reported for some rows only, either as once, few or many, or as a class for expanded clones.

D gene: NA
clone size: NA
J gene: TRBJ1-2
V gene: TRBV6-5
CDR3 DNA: TGTGCCAGCAGCTCTGGGCAGTACCTGGGATACACCTTC
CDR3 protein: CASSSGQYLGYTF

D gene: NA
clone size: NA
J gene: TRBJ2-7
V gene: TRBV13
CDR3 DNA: TGTGCCAGCAGCCCTAGAAACGAGCAGTACTTC
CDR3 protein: CASSPRNEQYF

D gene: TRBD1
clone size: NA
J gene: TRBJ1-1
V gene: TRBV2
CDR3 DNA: TGTGCCAGCGGGGATAACAGGGGGTTGGGCACTGAAGCTTTCTTT
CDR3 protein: CASGDNRGLGTEAFF

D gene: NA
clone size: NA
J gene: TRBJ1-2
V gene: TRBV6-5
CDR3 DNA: TGTGCCAGCAGCCAGGGGATGGGGAACTATGGCTACACCTTC
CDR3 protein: CASSQGMGNYGYTF

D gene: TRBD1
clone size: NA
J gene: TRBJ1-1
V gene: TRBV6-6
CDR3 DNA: TGTGCCAGCAGTCCCCCGGGACAGGGGAGGACTGAAGCTTTCTTT
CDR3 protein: CASSPPGQGRTEAFF

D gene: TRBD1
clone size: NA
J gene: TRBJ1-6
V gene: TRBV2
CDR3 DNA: TGTGCCAGCAGTGAGTTAGGACAGGGCAATTCACCCCTCCACTTT
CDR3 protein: CASSELGQGNSPLHF

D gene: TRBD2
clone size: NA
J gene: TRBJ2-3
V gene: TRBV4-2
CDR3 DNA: TGTGCCAGCAGCCCCGGCTGGCGGGAGCTCCCAGATACGCAGTATTTT
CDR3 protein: CASSPGWRELPDTQYF

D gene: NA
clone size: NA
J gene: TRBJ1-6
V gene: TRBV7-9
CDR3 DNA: TGTGCCAGCAGCTTGGCCGTCTATAATTCACCCCTCCACTTT
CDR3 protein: CASSLAVYNSPLHF

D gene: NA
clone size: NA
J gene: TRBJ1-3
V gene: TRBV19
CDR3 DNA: TGTGCCAGTAGTGTAGGTGAAGCTGGAAACACCATATATTTT
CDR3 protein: CASSVGEAGNTIYF

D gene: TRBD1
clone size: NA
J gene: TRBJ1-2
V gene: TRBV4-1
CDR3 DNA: TGCGCCAGCAGCCAAGATATGCAGGGGGCGAAGTTACGGGGTAACTATGGCTACACCTTC
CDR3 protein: CASSQDMQGAKLRGNYGYTF

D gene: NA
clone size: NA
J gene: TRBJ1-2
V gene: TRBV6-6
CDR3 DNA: TGTGCCAGCAGCCCCGGGTATTCGGGGTACGAGGGCTACACCTTC
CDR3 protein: CASSPGYSGYEGYTF

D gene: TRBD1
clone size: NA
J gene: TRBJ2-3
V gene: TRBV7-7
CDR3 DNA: TGTGCTAGCAGCTTAGGGTTTCGGACAGGGGATACGCAGTATTTT
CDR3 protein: CASSLGFRTGDTQYF

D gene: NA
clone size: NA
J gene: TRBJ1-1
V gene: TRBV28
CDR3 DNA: TGTGCCAGCATTTTCGAAGGGGACACTGAAGCTTTCTTT
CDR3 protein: CASIFEGDTEAFF

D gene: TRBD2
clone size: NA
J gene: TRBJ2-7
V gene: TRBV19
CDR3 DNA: TGTGCCAGTAGTATATTAGCGGGGAGCTCCTACGAGCAGTACTTC
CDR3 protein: CASSILAGSSYEQYF

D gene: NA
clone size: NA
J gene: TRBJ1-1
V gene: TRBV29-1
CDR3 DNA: TGCAGCGTTGCGGCGGGGGGGGCGAGGCACACTGAAGCTTTCTTT
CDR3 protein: CSVAAGGARHTEAFF

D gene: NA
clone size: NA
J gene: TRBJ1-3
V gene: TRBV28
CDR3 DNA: TGTGCCAGCAGTCCGTCCTTGCAGGGGTCCAACACCATATATTTT
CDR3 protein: CASSPSLQGSNTIYF

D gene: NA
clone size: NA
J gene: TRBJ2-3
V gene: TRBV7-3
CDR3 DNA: TGTGCCAGCAGCTATACGGGGTCCCGCTCAGATACGCAGTATTTT
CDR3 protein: CASSYTGSRSDTQYF

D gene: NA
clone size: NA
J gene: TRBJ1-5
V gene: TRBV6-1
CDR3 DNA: TGTGCCAGCAGTGAAGGGGGCAGGGCGACCCAGCCCCAGCATTTT
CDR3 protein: CASSEGGRATQPQHF

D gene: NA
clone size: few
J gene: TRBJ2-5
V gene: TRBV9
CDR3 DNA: TGTGCCAGCAGCGTATCCCCCGGAGAGACCCAGTACTTC
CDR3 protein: CASSVSPGETQYF

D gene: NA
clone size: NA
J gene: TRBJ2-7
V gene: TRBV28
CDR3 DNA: TGTGCCAGCATCCCCTCAGGGGGGCGCGAGCAGTACTTC
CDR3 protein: CASIPSGGREQYF

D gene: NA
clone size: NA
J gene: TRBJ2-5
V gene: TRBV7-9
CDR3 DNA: TGTGCCAGCAGCTCCGGAACCCTCGGGGAGACCCAGTACTTC
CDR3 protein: CASSSGTLGETQYF

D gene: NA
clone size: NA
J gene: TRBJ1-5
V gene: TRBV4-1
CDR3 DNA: TGCGCCAGCAGCCGTGGCGGAGATAGCAATCAGCCCCAGCATTTT
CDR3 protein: CASSRGGDSNQPQHF

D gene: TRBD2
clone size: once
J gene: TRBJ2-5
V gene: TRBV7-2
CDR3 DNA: TGTGCCAGCAGCTTATTCTCTAGCGGGGTAGAGACCCAGTACTTC
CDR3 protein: CASSLFSSGVETQYF

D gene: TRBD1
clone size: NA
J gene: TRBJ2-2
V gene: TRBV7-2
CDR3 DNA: TGTGCCAGCATAGGGACAGGGGGCTACACCGGGGAGCTGTTTTTT
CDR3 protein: CASIGTGGYTGELFF

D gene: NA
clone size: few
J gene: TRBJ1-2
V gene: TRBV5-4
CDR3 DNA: TGTGCCAGCAGCGGGGGCGGAGGGACGTATGACTATGGCTACACCTTC
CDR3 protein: CASSGGGGTYDYGYTF

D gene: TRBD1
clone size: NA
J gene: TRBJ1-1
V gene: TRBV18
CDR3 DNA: TGTGCCAGCTCTCGGGACAGGAACACTGAAGCTTTCTTT
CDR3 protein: CASSRDRNTEAFF

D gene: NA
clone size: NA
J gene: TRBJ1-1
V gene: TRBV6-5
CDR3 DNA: TGTGCCAGCAGTCTACGTAGACTGATGAACACTGAAGCTTTCTTT
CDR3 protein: CASSLRRLMNTEAFF

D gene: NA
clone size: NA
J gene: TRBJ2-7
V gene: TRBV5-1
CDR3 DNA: TGCGCCAGCAGCTTTGGAGGGGTGTCCTACGAGCAGTACTTC
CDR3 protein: CASSFGGVSYEQYF

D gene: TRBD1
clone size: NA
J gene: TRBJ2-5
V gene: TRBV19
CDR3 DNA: TGTGCCAGTAGTATCGGCAGGGCAGGGGGCACTCAAGAGACCCAGTACTTC
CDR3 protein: CASSIGRAGGTQETQYF

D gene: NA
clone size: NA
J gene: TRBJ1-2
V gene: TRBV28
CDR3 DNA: TGTGCCAGCAGGTCCGGGACTGCTTATGGCTACACCTTC
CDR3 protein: CASRSGTAYGYTF

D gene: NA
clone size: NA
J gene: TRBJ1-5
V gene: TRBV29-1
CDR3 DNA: TGCAGCGTTGGGCAGGGAGAACAGCCCCAGCATTTT
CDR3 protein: CSVGQGEQPQHF

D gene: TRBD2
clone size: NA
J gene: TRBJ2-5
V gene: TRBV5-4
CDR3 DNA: TGTGCCAGCAGCTTGGCTCTAGGGGAGGGGGAGACCCAGTACTTC
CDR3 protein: CASSLALGEGETQYF

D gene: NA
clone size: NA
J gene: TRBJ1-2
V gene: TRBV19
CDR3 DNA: TGTGCCAGTTCCCCGTCCTATAACTATGGCTACACCTTC
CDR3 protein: CASSPSYNYGYTF

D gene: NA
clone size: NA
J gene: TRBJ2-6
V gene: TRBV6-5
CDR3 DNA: TGTGCCAGCAGTTTCTCTGGGGCCAACGTCCTGACTTTC
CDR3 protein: CASSFSGANVLTF

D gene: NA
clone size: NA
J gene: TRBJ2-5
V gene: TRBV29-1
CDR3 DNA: TGCAGCGTTGTGGAAAGGGGGGCCAAAGAGACCCAGTACTTC
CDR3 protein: CSVVERGAKETQYF

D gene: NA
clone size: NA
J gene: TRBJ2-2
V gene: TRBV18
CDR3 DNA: TGTGCCAGCTCACCACCCAGGGTGCCCTCCGGGGAGCTGTTTTTT
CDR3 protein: CASSPPRVPSGELFF

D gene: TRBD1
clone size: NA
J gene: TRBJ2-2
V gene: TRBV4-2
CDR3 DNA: TGTGCCAGCAGCCAACAGGGGGCCGGGGAGCTGTTTTTT
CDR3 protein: CASSQQGAGELFF

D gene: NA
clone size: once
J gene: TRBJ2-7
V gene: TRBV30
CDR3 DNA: TGTGCCTGGACGTCAGAGATCCTCTCCTACGAGCAGTACTTC
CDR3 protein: CAWTSEILSYEQYF

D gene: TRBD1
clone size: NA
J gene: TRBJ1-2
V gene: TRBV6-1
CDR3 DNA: TGTGCCAGCTCGGAGGGGGCTCGCTATGGCTACACCTTC
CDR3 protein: CASSEGARYGYTF

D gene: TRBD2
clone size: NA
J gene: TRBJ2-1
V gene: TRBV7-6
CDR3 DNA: TGTGCCAGCCAGCTAGCGGGAAGTCCGGGGAATGAGCAGTTCTTC
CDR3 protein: CASQLAGSPGNEQFF

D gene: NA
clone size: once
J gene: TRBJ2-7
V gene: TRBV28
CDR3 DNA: TGTGCCAGCAGTTTAAAGGGGGGTCGGGTTTACGAGCAGTACTTC
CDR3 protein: CASSLKGGRVYEQYF

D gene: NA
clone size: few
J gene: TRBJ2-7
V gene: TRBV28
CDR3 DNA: TGTGCCAGCAGCCCTGGGACCGCTTCGGGGGTCGAGCAGTACTTC
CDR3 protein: CASSPGTASGVEQYF